Below are 27 T cell receptor beta chains sequenced from a single sample in a study of cytomegalovirus exposure and HLA in healthy donors. PCR primers comprised 60 Vbeta and 13 Jbeta primers. The method was immunoSEQ multiplex PCR; TCRdb's version includes in-frame clones alone and lacks a portion of them. Counted here are approximately 94,000 clones, about 80% occurring once; the ten biggest clones make up more than 5%. Sequencing was performed on PBMCs. Every receptor here comes from a man aged 25 to 45 in good health and CMV-seropositive.

The CDR3 sequence is CASSLDRGGTDTQYF. CDR3 coding DNA: TGTGCCAGCAGCTTAGACAGGGGGGGCACAGATACGCAGTATTTT. The gene calls are TRBV11-2 and TRBJ2-3; D is perhaps TRBD1 (7 bases). CDR1 is SGHAT and CDR2 is FQNNGV in the germline V gene. The CDR3 extends over 15 amino acids. V was pared by 0 bases and J by 1 base, with 8 bases between.

The chain uses TRBV9 and TRBJ1-3, with D hard to call. The CDR3 loop spans 15 amino acids. Germline V gives CDR1 SGDLS, CDR2 YYNGEE. Trimming took 3 bases from V and 2 from J, leaving 12 bases between them. CDR3 residues: CASSETARAGNTIYF. The CDR3 nucleotides are TGTGCCAGCAGCGAAACAGCTCGAGCTGGAAACACCATATATTTT.

The chain joins TRBV5-6 to TRBJ2-7; 9 bases fit TRBD2. Trimming took 1 base from V and 9 from J; bases not matched to a gene: 11. The CDR3 runs to 15 residues. Germline CDR1 and CDR2: SGHDT and YYEEEE. The CDR3 sequence is CASSLYGSGSRRQYF. CDR3 in DNA: TGTGCCAGCAGCTTGTACGGTAGCGGGAGTCGCAGGCAGTACTTC. The variable domain in full, with the rest retrieved from reference TRBV5-6 and TRBJ2-7, is DAGVTQSPTHLIKTRGQQVTLRCSPKSGHDTVSWYQQALGQGPQFIFQYYEEEERQRGNFPDRFSGHQFPNYSSELNVNALLLGDSALYLCASSLYGSGSRRQYFGPGTRLTVT.

V gene TRBV2 combines with J gene TRBJ2-3, with TRBD2 matching over 16 bases. CDR1 SNHLY and CDR2 FYNNEI come from the germline V gene. The length of the CDR3 is 16 residues. With 7 bases clipped from V and 5 bases from J, the junction kept 6 bases outside the gene matches. The CDR3 loop reads CASTGLAGGIGDTQYF. Here the CDR3 DNA reads TGTGCCAGCACGGGACTAGCGGGGGGGATTGGAGATACGCAGTATTTT.

The chain links TRBV20-1 to TRBJ2-1; no definite D call. Looked up from germline, CDR1 is DFQATT and CDR2 is SNEGSKA (reference sequence). V was pared by 1 base and J by 9 bases, with 4 bases between. The CDR3 loop spans 10 amino acids. The DNA of the CDR3 is TGCAGTGCTAGAGTCGGTGAGCAGTTCTTC. It encodes CSARVGEQFF.

This chain uses TRBV27 with TRBJ1-4; D unclear. Germline CDR1 reads MNHEY; CDR2 reads SMNVEV (reference sequence). This CDR3 has 15 residues. V gave up 3 bases and J gave up 7 bases, with 15 bases separating them. This CDR3 reads CASSFTVGEVEKLFF. The CDR3 DNA sequence: TGTGCCAGCAGTTTTACCGTGGGAGAGGTTGAAAAACTGTTTTTT.

The rearrangement joins TRBV28 to TRBJ1-1; no clear D. This CDR3 region has 11 residues. The germline V and J ends were trimmed by 6 bases and 8 bases, with 10 bases remaining between them. CDR1 is MDHEN and CDR2 is SYDVKM in the germline V gene. CDR3 DNA sequence: TGTGCCAGCAGGACTTCGGTAGAAGCTTTCTTT. Translation: CASRTSVEAFF.

V and J are TRBV9 and TRBJ2-3; D uncertain. The V end was cut by 0 bases, the J end by 7 bases, with 12 bases between. CDR1 is SGDLS, CDR2 YYNGEE, per germline. The CDR3 totals 14 residues. The CDR3 DNA sequence: TGTGCCAGCAGCGTAGTGGGCGATGGGTATACGCAGTATTTT. Translation gives CASSVVGDGYTQYF.

The chain uses TRBV28 and TRBJ2-7; 8 bases align to TRBD2. V shed 7 bases and J 2 bases; nucleotides not matched to a gene: 10. CDR1 and CDR2 (germline): MDHEN, SYDVKM. This CDR3 contains 15 residues. The CDR3 nucleotides read TGTGCCAGCATCGGGAGTGGGACTAGGGCCTACGAGCAGTACTTC. This gives the protein CASIGSGTRAYEQYF. The complete variable domain, with remaining parts taken from reference TRBV28 and TRBJ2-7, reads DVKVTQSSRYLVKRTGEKVFLECVQDMDHENMFWYRQDPGLGLRLIYFSYDVKMKEKGDIPEGYSVSREKKERFSLILESASTNQTSMYLCASIGSGTRAYEQYFGPGTRLTVT.

J is TRBJ2-7 and V is TRBV11-2; D perhaps matches TRBD1 (6 bases). Trimming took off 6 bases at V and 7 bases at J, with 19 bases between the two ends. Germline V gene sequence: CDR1 SGHAT, CDR2 FQNNGV. The CDR3 runs 14 residues. The CDR3 region is CASRGNQGIGEQYF. In DNA, the CDR3 is TGTGCCAGCAGGGGTAACCAGGGGATAGGAGAGCAGTACTTC.

The chain recombines TRBV7-9 with TRBJ1-6, with D unclear. The V end was cut by 5 bases, the J end by 7 bases, with 18 bases between. In germline, CDR1 is SEHNR, CDR2 FQNEAQ (reference sequence). The CDR3 extends over 16 amino acids. DNA of the CDR3: TGTGCCAGCAGCCGCCGTATAAGGACTAACAATTCACCCCTCCACTTT. It yields the protein CASSRRIRTNNSPLHF.

This chain links TRBV6-6 with TRBJ1-2; D is perhaps TRBD1 (6 bases). This CDR3 has 12 amino acids. Germline-derived CDR1 and CDR2 are MNHNY and SVGAGI (reference sequence). V lost 11 bases, J lost 4 bases, and 14 bases lay in between. The CDR3 sequence is CAASGGAYGYTF. CDR3 sequence (DNA): TGTGCCGCCTCGGGGGGGGCCTATGGCTACACCTTC.

The chain couples TRBV30 to TRBJ2-5, with 9 nucleotides matching TRBD1. The CDR3 loop spans 13 amino acids. Germline CDR1 reads GTSNPN; CDR2 reads SVGIG (reference sequence). V was clipped by 7 bases and J by 5 bases; unmatched bases: 8. CDR3 in amino acids: CASARTGVETQYF. The DNA for the CDR3 is TGTGCCTCCGCGAGGACAGGGGTGGAGACCCAGTACTTC.

The rearrangement joins TRBV20-1 to TRBJ1-1; unclear D gene. This CDR3 spans 10 amino acids. In germline, CDR1 is DFQATT, CDR2 SNEGSKA (reference sequence). Trimming left V 5 bases short and J 5 bases short, with 6 bases between. The CDR3 reads CSAPTTEAFF. The CDR3 nucleotides are TGCAGTGCTCCCACTACTGAAGCTTTCTTT.

The chain uses TRBV7-8 and TRBJ1-5; D may be TRBD1 (6 bases). V shed 4 bases and J shed 3 bases, with 10 bases lying between them. CDR3 size: 14 residues. CDR1 and CDR2 (germline): SGHVS, FQNEAQ. The CDR3 region is CASSSGTLNQPQHF. The CDR3 nucleotides are TGTGCCAGCAGCTCGGGGACACTCAATCAGCCCCAGCATTTT.

The chain carries TRBV11-3 and TRBJ2-1; 9 bases agree with TRBD2. The V segment lost 2 bases and the J segment 2 bases; nucleotides outside the gene matches: 4. The CDR3 has 16 residues. Germline CDR1 reads SGHNT; CDR2 reads YENEEA. The DNA for the CDR3 is TGTGCCAGCAGCTTACTTGGCGGGGGGGCCTACAATGAGCAGTTCTTC. This encodes CASSLLGGGAYNEQFF. The full variable domain, its missing parts supplied by reference TRBV11-3 and TRBJ2-1, is EAGVVQSPRYKIIEKKQPVAFWCNPISGHNTLYWYLQNLGQGPELLIRYENEEAVDDSQLPKDRFSAERLKGVDSTLKIQPAELGDSAVYLCASSLLGGGAYNEQFFGPGTRLTVL.

The sample holds one count of this clone. The chain couples TRBV18 to TRBJ1-5; a weak D match, TRBD1 (5 bases). CDR3 size: 15 residues. V lost 6 bases and J 7 bases, leaving 19 bases between the germline ends. Germline assignment: CDR1 KGHSH and CDR2 LQKENI. The CDR3 protein is CASSPEYGAGQPQHF. CDR3 in DNA: TGTGCCAGCTCCCCGGAATACGGGGCGGGGCAGCCCCAGCATTTT.

This clone was counted a few times. The V call is TRBV7-9, the J call TRBJ1-5; no firm D call. V dropped 1 base and J dropped 7 bases, with 8 bases sitting between them. Per germline, CDR1 SEHNR and CDR2 FQNEAQ (reference sequence). This CDR3 contains 13 residues. Here the CDR3 reads CASSLGSGQPQHF. The DNA of the CDR3 is TGTGCCAGCAGCTTAGGCAGCGGACAGCCCCAGCATTTT.

The sample holds a few counts of this clone. The rearrangement joins TRBV7-2 to TRBJ2-7; D may be TRBD1 (6 bases). The V gene's germline CDR1 is SGHTA and CDR2 FQGNSA. V gave up 4 bases and J gave up 4 bases, with 8 bases separating them. The CDR3 totals 12 residues. DNA of the CDR3: TGTGCCAGCAGCTCTACAGGGTACGAGCAGTACTTC. Translation: CASSSTGYEQYF.

The chain employs TRBV27 and TRBJ1-6, with 7 nucleotides matching TRBD1. After removal of 10 bases from V and 5 bases from J, the junction contained 2 bases not matched to a gene. The CDR3 length is 12 residues. CDR1 is MNHEY, CDR2 SMNVEV, per germline (reference sequence). The CDR3 protein is CATGGNNSPLHF. CDR3 sequence (DNA): TGTGCCACAGGGGGTAATAATTCACCCCTCCACTTT.

The rearrangement joins TRBV5-1 to TRBJ2-3, with a possible D match to TRBD2 (7 bases). The CDR3 covers 17 residues. Germline V gene sequence: CDR1 SGHRS, CDR2 YFSETQ. Trimming took off 4 bases at V and 3 bases at J, with 21 bases between the two ends. The CDR3 sequence: CASSPGAGALGTDTQYF. CDR3 bases: TGCGCCAGCAGCCCCGGGGCGGGGGCCCTCGGGACAGATACGCAGTATTTT.

The V gene is TRBV7-8, the J gene TRBJ1-1, with D perhaps TRBD1 (5 bases). Trimming took off 2 bases at V and 1 base at J, with 14 bases between the two ends. CDR1 and CDR2 (germline): SGHVS, FQNEAQ. This CDR3 region has 16 residues. The CDR3 DNA sequence: TGTGCCAGCAGCTTATTTTTCTGGGACTCGAACACTGAAGCTTTCTTT. Residues: CASSLFFWDSNTEAFF.

This chain uses TRBV6-5 with TRBJ2-3; D might be TRBD1 (6 bases). CDR3 size: 15 residues. Germline-derived CDR1 and CDR2 are MNHEY and SVGAGI. The V end was cut by 6 bases, the J end by 2 bases, with 15 bases between. Written as DNA, the CDR3 is TGTGCCAGCAGCCCCAGGGGAGAAAACACAGATACGCAGTATTTT. Protein sequence: CASSPRGENTDTQYF.

V is TRBV4-1 and J is TRBJ2-3; unclear D gene. CDR3 length: 13 residues. V lost 0 bases and J 3 bases, leaving 4 bases between the germline ends. The V gene's germline CDR1 is MGHRA and CDR2 YSYEKL. CDR3 sequence reads: CASSQEETDTQYF. CDR3 DNA: TGCGCCAGCAGCCAAGAAGAGACAGATACGCAGTATTTT.

The chain has TRBV4-2 and TRBJ1-4; possibly TRBD1 for D (5 bases). Trimming pared 1 base from V and 2 bases from J, leaving 14 bases between. Germline V gives CDR1 LGHNA, CDR2 YNFKEQ. This CDR3 has 17 residues. The CDR3 coding sequence is TGTGCCAGCAGCCAAGTCCGAGGGGAGGGGACTAATGAAAAACTGTTTTTT. This sequence encodes CASSQVRGEGTNEKLFF.

The CDR3 loop reads CASSSRLGPYEQYF. DNA for the CDR3: TGTGCCAGCAGTTCCAGACTAGGTCCCTACGAGCAGTACTTC. This chain uses TRBV6-5 with TRBJ2-7; tentative D call: TRBD2 (6 bases). CDR3 length: 14 residues. Germline CDR1 reads MNHEY; CDR2 reads SVGAGI. The ends were cut back, 4 bases at V and 2 bases at J, with 12 bases in the middle.

The V and J genes are TRBV7-2 and TRBJ2-5; unclear D gene. The CDR3 is 12 amino acids. Deletions cut 2 bases from V and 5 bases from J, with 6 bases between. Germline V CDR1 and CDR2: SGHTA, FQGNSA. DNA of the CDR3: TGTGCCAGCAGCTTACAGGATGAGACCCAGTACTTC. Translated: CASSLQDETQYF.